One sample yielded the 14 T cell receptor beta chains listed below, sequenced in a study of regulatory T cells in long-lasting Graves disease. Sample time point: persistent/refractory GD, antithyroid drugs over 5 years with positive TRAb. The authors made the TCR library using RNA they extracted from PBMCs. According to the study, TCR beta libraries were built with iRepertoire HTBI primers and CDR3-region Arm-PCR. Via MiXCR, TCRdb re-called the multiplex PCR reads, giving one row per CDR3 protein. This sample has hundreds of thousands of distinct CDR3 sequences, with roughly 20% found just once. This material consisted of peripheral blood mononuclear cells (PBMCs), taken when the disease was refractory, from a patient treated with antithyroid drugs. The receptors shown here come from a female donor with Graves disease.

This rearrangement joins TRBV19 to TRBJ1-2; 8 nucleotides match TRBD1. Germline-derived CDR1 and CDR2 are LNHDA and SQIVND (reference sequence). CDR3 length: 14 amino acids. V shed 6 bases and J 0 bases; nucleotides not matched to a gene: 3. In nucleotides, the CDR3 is TGTGCCAGTAGCCGGACAGGGACTAACTATGGCTACACCTTC. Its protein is CASSRTGTNYGYTF.

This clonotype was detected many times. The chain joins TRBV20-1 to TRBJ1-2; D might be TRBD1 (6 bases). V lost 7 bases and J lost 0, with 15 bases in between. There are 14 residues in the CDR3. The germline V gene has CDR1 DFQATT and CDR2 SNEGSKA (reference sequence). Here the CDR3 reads CSVPDRLTNYGYTF. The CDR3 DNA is TGCAGTGTTCCGGACAGACTGACTAACTATGGCTACACCTTC.

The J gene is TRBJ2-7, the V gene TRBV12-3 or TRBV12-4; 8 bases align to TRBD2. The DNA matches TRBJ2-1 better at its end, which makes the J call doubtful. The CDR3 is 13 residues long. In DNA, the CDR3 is TGTGCCAGCAGCGGGACTAGGGCCAATGAGCAGTTCTTC. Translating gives CASSGTRANEQFF.

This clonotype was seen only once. CDR3 sequence reads: CASSQRGDPYGYTF. The CDR3 DNA reads as TGTGCCAGCAGCCAACGTGGAGACCCCTATGGCTACACCTTC. The rearrangement uses TRBV14 and TRBJ1-2; D not resolved. Germline V gene lookup returns CDR1 SGHDN and CDR2 FVKESK. The CDR3 has 14 residues. Trimming shortened V by 2 bases and J by 4 bases, and 11 bases separated the two germline ends.

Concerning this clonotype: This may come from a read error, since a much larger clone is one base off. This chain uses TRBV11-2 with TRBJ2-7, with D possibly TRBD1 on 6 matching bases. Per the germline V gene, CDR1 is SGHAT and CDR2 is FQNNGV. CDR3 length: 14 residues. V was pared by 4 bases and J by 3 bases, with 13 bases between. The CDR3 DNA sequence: TGTGCCAGCAGCTCCCCGCAGGGGAGCTACGAGCAGTACTTC. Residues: CASSSPQGSYEQYF.

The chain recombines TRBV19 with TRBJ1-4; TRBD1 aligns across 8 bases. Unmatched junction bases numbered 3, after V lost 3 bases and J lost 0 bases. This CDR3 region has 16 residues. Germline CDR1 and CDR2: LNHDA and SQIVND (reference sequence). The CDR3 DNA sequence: TGTGCCAGTAGTATGGACAGGGAGGCAACTAATGAAAAACTGTTTTTT. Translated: CASSMDREATNEKLFF.

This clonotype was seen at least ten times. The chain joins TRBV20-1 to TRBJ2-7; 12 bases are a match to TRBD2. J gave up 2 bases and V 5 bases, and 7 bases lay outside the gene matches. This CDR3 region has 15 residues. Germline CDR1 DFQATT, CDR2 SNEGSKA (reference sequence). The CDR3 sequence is CSAPGLAGNPYEQYF. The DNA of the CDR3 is TGCAGTGCTCCAGGACTAGCGGGAAACCCCTACGAGCAGTACTTC.

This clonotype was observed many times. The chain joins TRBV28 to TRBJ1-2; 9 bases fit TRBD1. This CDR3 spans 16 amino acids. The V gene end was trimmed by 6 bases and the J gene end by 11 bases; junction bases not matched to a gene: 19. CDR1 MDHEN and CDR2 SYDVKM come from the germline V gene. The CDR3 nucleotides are TGTGCCAGCAGACCAAACTACAGGGGGCCCTCCCATCGGTACACCTTC. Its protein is CASRPNYRGPSHRYTF.

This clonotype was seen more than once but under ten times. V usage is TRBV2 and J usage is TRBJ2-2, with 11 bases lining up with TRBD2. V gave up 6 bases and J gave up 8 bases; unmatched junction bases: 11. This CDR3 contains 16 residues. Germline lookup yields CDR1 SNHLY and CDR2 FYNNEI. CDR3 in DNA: TGTGCCAGCAGGAGGGGACTAGCGGTGCGCCAGGGGGAGCTGTTTTTT. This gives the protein CASRRGLAVRQGELFF.

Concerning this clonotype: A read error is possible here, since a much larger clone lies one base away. The DNA for the CDR3 is TGTGCCAGCAGCTTAGACGGGAGGACCGGGGCAGAGACCCAGTACTTC. This encodes CASSLDGRTGAETQYF. The gene calls are TRBV7-2 and TRBJ2-5; 7 bases map to TRBD2. There are 16 residues in the CDR3. CDR1 and CDR2 (germline): SGHTA, FQGNSA. V gave up 1 base and J gave up 4 bases; unmatched junction bases: 9.

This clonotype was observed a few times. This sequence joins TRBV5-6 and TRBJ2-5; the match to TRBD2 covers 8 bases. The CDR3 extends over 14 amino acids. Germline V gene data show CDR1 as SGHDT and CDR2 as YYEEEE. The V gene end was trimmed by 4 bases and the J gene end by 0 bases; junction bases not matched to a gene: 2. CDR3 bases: TGTGCCAGCAGCCGGGGGGGGTACCAAGAGACCCAGTACTTC. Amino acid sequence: CASSRGGYQETQYF.

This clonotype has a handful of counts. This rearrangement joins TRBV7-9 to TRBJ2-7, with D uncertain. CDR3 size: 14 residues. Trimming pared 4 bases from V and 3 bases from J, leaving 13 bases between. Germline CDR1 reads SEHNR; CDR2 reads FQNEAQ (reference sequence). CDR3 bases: TGTGCCAGCAGCTCCCCCTGGGTGGGCTACGAGCAGTACTTC. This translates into CASSSPWVGYEQYF.

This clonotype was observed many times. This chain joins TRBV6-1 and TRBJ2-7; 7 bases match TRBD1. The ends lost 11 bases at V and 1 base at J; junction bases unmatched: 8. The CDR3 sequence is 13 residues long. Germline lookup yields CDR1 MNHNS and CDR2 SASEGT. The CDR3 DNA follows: TGTGCCGTGTATTCGACAGGGTCCTACGAGCAGTACTTC. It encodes CAVYSTGSYEQYF.

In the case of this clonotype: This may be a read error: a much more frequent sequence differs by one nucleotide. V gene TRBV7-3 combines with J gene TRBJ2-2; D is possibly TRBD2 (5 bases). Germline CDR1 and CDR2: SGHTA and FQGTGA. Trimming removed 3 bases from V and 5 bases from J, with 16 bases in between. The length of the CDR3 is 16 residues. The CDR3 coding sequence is TGTGCCAGCAGCTTTCGAGGACTGTCCCTTACCGGGGAGCTGTTTTTT. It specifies CASSFRGLSLTGELFF.